The clone carrying this TCR beta chain was observed many times. Its antigen is unknown. This entry is derived from a study of T cells in Graves' hyperthyroidism and ophthalmopathy. Study observations and caveats: Blood held most thyroid clonotypes expanded above 0.001 frequency.

Under 3 months was the duration of disease in ophthalmopathy patients, who also had a Clinical Activity Score of at least 3 and a NOSPECS grade of at least 4. Amplification targeted TCR beta CDR3 regions from RNA transcripts. TCR CDR3 regions were first amplified by RT-PCR with HTBI primers. TCRdb called the multiplex PCR reads again in MiXCR, with one record for every CDR3 protein. In the table there are some 490,000 distinct CDR3 sequences, 20% to 25% of which are singletons. This CDR3 has 11 residues. Between the trimmed V and J ends, which lost 8 bases and 6 bases, there was a span of 11 bases. Germline V lookup: CDR1 MDHEN, CDR2 SYDVKM.

The sequence came from a woman in her seventies with Graves' ophthalmopathy. Input material: blood. V and J are TRBV28 and TRBJ2-7; D remains unclear. CDR3 protein: CASGGLSEQYF. The CDR3 nucleotides are TGTGCCAGCGGTGGGCTCTCCGAGCAGTACTTC.